Listed here is a single T cell receptor (beta chain). The sample comes from a study of blood T cell repertoires in COVID-19. Libraries were prepared by immunoSEQ multiplex PCR; TCRdb keeps only in-frame clonotypes and omits some of them. Of about 220,000 clones detected, 83% appear once; the ten largest clones hold about 2.7%. V trimming: 3 bases; J trimming: 3 bases; junction bases outside the gene matches: 10. Germline CDR1 reads GTSNPN; CDR2 reads SVGIG (reference sequence). CDR3 length equals 16 residues. This receptor was taken from a woman between 35 and 50 years old with active or convalescent COVID-19. The specimen was peripheral blood. The chain uses TRBV30 and TRBJ2-3; 9 nucleotides line up with TRBD2. The chain's CDR3 is CAWSAGTSFFTDTQYF. The DNA for the CDR3 is TGTGCCTGGAGCGCCGGGACTAGCTTTTTTACAGATACGCAGTATTTT.